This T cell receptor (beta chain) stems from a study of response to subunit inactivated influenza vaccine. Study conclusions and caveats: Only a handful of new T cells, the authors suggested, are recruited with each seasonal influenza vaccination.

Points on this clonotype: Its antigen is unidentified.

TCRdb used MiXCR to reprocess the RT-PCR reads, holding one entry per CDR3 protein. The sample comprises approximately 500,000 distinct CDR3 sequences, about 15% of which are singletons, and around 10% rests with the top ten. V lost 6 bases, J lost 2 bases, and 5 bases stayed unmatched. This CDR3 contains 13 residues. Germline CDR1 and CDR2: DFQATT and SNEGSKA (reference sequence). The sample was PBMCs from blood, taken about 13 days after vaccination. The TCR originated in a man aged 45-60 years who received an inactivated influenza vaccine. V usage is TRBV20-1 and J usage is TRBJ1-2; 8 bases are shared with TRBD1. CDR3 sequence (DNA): TGCAGTGCCCAGGGGGCCGAGAACTATGGCTACACCTTC. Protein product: CSAQGAENYGYTF.